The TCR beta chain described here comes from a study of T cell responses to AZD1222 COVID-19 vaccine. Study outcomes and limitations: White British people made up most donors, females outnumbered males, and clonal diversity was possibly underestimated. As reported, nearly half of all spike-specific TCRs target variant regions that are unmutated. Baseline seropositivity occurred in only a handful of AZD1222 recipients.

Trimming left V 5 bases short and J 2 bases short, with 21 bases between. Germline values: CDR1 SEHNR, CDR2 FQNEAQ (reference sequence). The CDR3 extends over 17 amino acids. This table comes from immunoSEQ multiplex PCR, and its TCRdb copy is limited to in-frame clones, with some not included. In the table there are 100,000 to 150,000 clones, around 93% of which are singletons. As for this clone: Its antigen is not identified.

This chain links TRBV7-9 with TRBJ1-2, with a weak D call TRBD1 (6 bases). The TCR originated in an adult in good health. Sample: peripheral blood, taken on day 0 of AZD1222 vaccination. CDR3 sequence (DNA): TGTGCCAGCAGCCTCCCCAGGACAGTCTCGCGAAACTATGGCTACACCTTC. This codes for CASSLPRTVSRNYGYTF.